One sample yielded the 32 T cell receptor beta chains listed below, sequenced in a study of blood T cell repertoires in COVID-19. Only in-frame clones appear in the TCRdb table, and some are missing; sequencing was by immunoSEQ multiplex PCR. The table lists about 100,000 clones, more than 85% of them singletons. Material for sequencing was peripheral blood. These receptor sequences come from a man between 60 and 70 years old with acute or convalescent COVID-19.

This clone was counted only a few times. The chain links TRBV10-3 to TRBJ2-7, with 9 bases lining up with TRBD2. The CDR3 runs to 16 residues. V shed 4 bases, J shed 3 bases, and the junction held 10 bases outside the gene matches. Germline V gene sequence: CDR1 ENHRY, CDR2 SYGVKD. This chain's CDR3 is CAISGLFSGSGYEQYF. The CDR3 DNA reads as TGTGCCATCAGTGGGCTCTTTAGCGGGAGCGGCTACGAGCAGTACTTC.

The rearrangement links TRBV3-1 (or the pseudogene TRBV3-2) to TRBJ1-2, with 8 bases aligning to TRBD1. Trimming took 4 bases from V and 5 from J; bases not matched to a gene: 6. Germline CDR1 LGHDT, CDR2 YNNKEL (reference sequence). CDR3 size: 14 residues. CDR3 protein: CASSRGQGGYGYTF. The CDR3 nucleotides are TGTGCCAGCAGCCGCGGACAGGGTGGGTATGGCTACACCTTC.

The chain recombines TRBV7-6 with TRBJ2-2; TRBD2 aligns across 7 bases. J lost 2 bases, V lost 5 bases, and 2 bases had no gene match. The CDR3 covers 14 residues. Per the germline V gene, CDR1 is SGHVS and CDR2 is FNYEAQ. CDR3 residues: CASSPSGNTGELFF. CDR3 coding DNA: TGTGCCAGCAGCCCTAGCGGAAACACCGGGGAGCTGTTTTTT.

The chain joins TRBV7-6 to TRBJ1-1; weak D call: TRBD1 (5 bases). Germline V gives CDR1 SGHVS, CDR2 FNYEAQ. V lost 2 bases and J lost 3, with 13 bases in between. This CDR3 contains 15 residues. CDR3 bases: TGTGCCAGCAGCTTAAGGTCGGGGGTCGACACTGAAGCTTTCTTT. This encodes CASSLRSGVDTEAFF.

This rearrangement joins TRBV5-1 to TRBJ2-1, with 8 nucleotides matching TRBD2. The CDR3 spans 16 residues. Germline CDR1 reads SGHRS; CDR2 reads YFSETQ. J gave up 2 bases and V 2 bases, and 6 bases lay outside the gene matches. CDR3 amino acids: CASSLFAGGTYNEQFF. The CDR3 DNA follows: TGCGCCAGCAGCTTATTTGCGGGAGGAACCTACAATGAGCAGTTCTTC.

This rearrangement joins TRBV7-9 to TRBJ2-7; the D is unclear. Trimming removed 4 bases from V and 3 bases from J, with 13 bases in between. Germline V CDR1 and CDR2: SEHNR, FQNEAQ (reference sequence). This CDR3 region has 14 residues. DNA of the CDR3: TGTGCCAGCAGCTCCTCCTACCGTCGCTACGAGCAGTACTTC. It codes for CASSSSYRRYEQYF.

The rearrangement links TRBV6-6 to TRBJ2-5; D perhaps matches TRBD1 (5 bases). The germline CDR1 and CDR2 sequences are MNHNY and SVGAGI (reference sequence). The CDR3 runs 14 residues. Trimming took off 6 bases at V and 1 base at J, with 12 bases between the two ends. The CDR3 loop is CASSDDRIQETQYF. The CDR3 DNA reads as TGTGCCAGCAGCGACGACAGAATCCAAGAGACCCAGTACTTC.

The chain is built from TRBV25-1 and TRBJ2-2; TRBD1 matches at 7 bases. J lost 6 bases, V lost 6 bases, and 4 bases had no gene match. CDR1 and CDR2 (germline): MGHDK, SYGVNS. CDR3 length: 13 amino acids. In DNA form, the CDR3 reads TGTGCCAGCAGATCGACAGGGCCCGGGGAGCTGTTTTTT. This gives the protein CASRSTGPGELFF.

This clone appeared a few times. V usage is TRBV10-1 and J usage is TRBJ2-7; 9 bases are shared with TRBD1. This CDR3 has 15 residues. Germline V gene lookup returns CDR1 WNHNN and CDR2 SYGVQD (reference sequence). With 3 bases clipped from V and 3 bases from J, the junction kept 6 bases outside the gene matches. The CDR3 here is CASSDLGTGLYEQYF. The CDR3 DNA sequence: TGCGCCAGCAGTGATCTAGGGACAGGGCTCTACGAGCAGTACTTC.

The rearrangement links TRBV24-1 to TRBJ1-2, with D possibly TRBD1 on 6 matching bases. The CDR3 is 12 residues long. Germline CDR1 KGHDR, CDR2 SFDVKD. Trimming left V 7 bases short and J 4 bases short, with 9 bases between. This chain's CDR3 is CATRGAGYGYTF. In DNA, the CDR3 is TGTGCCACCAGGGGGGCTGGCTATGGCTACACCTTC.

Here the CDR3 DNA reads TGCAGCGTTCTTGGTACACTAGTGGGATCCTACAATGAGCAGTTCTTC. Its translation: CSVLGTLVGSYNEQFF. The chain has TRBV29-1 and TRBJ2-1, with TRBD2 as a possible D gene (5 bases). V shed 5 bases and J shed 1 base, with 18 bases lying between them. The CDR3 has 16 amino acids. CDR1 and CDR2 (germline): SQVTM, ANQGSEA.

DNA for the CDR3: TGCGCCAGCAGCCCTGGACAGGCCTCTAACTATGGCTACACCTTC. Amino acids: CASSPGQASNYGYTF. This chain links TRBV5-1 with TRBJ1-2, with 7 bases matching TRBD1. The V and J ends lost 4 bases and 0 bases, in that order; junction bases with no gene match: 6. Germline V gene lookup returns CDR1 SGHRS and CDR2 YFSETQ. There are 15 residues in the CDR3.

The rearrangement joins TRBV28 to TRBJ2-7; the match to TRBD1 covers 8 bases. This CDR3 spans 17 amino acids. CDR1 is MDHEN and CDR2 is SYDVKM in the germline V gene. After removal of 5 bases from V and 2 bases from J, the junction contained 14 bases not matched to a gene. The CDR3 nucleotides read TGTGCCAGCAGTCCGAGGACAGGGAAGTCGCCGACCTACGAGCAGTACTTC. It is translated as CASSPRTGKSPTYEQYF.

This chain uses TRBV14 with TRBJ1-2; a possible D gene is TRBD1 (6 bases). Trimming left V 3 bases short and J 4 bases short, with 12 bases between. The CDR3 is 14 amino acids. Germline V CDR1 and CDR2: SGHDN, FVKESK. The chain's CDR3 is CASSHRDRFYGYTF. CDR3 sequence (DNA): TGTGCCAGCAGCCACCGCGACAGGTTCTATGGCTACACCTTC.

The chain has TRBV6-1 and TRBJ1-3; D is uncertain. The CDR3 runs 16 residues. V dropped 0 bases and J dropped 2 bases, with 11 bases sitting between them. Germline CDR1 and CDR2: MNHNS and SASEGT. The CDR3 loop reads CASSEARKGAGNTIYF. The CDR3 DNA sequence: TGTGCCAGCAGTGAAGCGAGGAAGGGAGCTGGAAACACCATATATTTT.

The chain combines TRBV2 with TRBJ2-7, with 10 bases that match TRBD2. V lost 2 bases to trimming and J lost 5 bases; unmatched junction nucleotides: 6. Germline V gives CDR1 SNHLY, CDR2 FYNNEI. The CDR3 length is 15 residues. The CDR3 here is CASSELASGSNEQYF. The CDR3 nucleotides are TGTGCCAGCAGTGAATTGGCTAGCGGGAGTAACGAGCAGTACTTC.

V is TRBV19 and J is TRBJ1-4; possibly TRBD1 for D (6 bases). The CDR3 has 15 residues. Per germline, CDR1 LNHDA and CDR2 SQIVND (reference sequence). Trimming stripped 6 bases from V and 4 bases from J, with 15 bases between. Written as DNA, the CDR3 is TGTGCCAGTAGGGACTCGGGGGGACATAATGAAAAACTGTTTTTT. Protein: CASRDSGGHNEKLFF.

This clone came up once. The rearrangement links TRBV24-1 to TRBJ2-7, with 12 bases matching TRBD2. The CDR3 loop spans 14 amino acids. Germline V gives CDR1 KGHDR, CDR2 SFDVKD. The V gene end was trimmed by 4 bases and the J gene end by 9 bases; junction bases not matched to a gene: 6. The CDR3 spells CATSDRLAGDRQYF. The DNA of the CDR3 is TGTGCCACCAGTGACCGACTAGCGGGAGATAGGCAGTACTTC.

The V call is TRBV14, the J call TRBJ2-7; D is ambiguous. Between the trimmed V and J ends, which lost 4 bases and 0 bases, there was a span of 4 bases. Germline V gene lookup returns CDR1 SGHDN and CDR2 FVKESK. The CDR3 has 12 amino acids. CDR3 residues: CASSLHSYEQYF. CDR3 nucleotide sequence: TGTGCCAGCAGCCTACACTCCTACGAGCAGTACTTC.

This sequence joins TRBV30 and TRBJ1-4; 7 bases map to TRBD1. The CDR3 extends over 15 amino acids. J lost 8 bases, V lost 0 bases, and 9 bases had no gene match. The germline V gene encodes CDR1 GTSNPN and CDR2 SVGIG (reference sequence). The CDR3 DNA reads as TGTGCCTGGAGTGTAGCGACAGGGAATCAGGAAAAACTGTTTTTT. Its protein is CAWSVATGNQEKLFF.

This chain connects TRBV6-5 to TRBJ2-7; a weak D match, TRBD2 (6 bases). Germline CDR1 is MNHEY and CDR2 is SVGAGI. CDR3 length: 14 residues. V was pared by 6 bases and J by 4 bases, with 16 bases between. This chain's CDR3 is CASSRQEGLYEQYV. CDR3 bases: TGTGCCAGCAGCCGCCAGGAGGGGTTATACGAGCAGTACGTC.

The chain combines TRBV28 with TRBJ1-1; TRBD1 is a possible D gene (6 bases). The CDR3 totals 15 residues. Trimming took off 7 bases at V and 6 bases at J, with 21 bases between the two ends. Germline V gives CDR1 MDHEN, CDR2 SYDVKM. CDR3: CASISQGWMVSEAFF. DNA for the CDR3: TGTGCCAGCATATCACAGGGCTGGATGGTCTCTGAAGCTTTCTTT.

This clone appeared a few times. CDR3 sequence reads: CASKEGDGYTF. CDR3 bases: TGTGCCAGTAAAGAGGGGGATGGCTACACCTTC. J is TRBJ1-2 and V is TRBV19, with TRBD1 as a possible D gene (6 bases). Looked up from germline, CDR1 is LNHDA and CDR2 is SQIVND (reference sequence). The CDR3 has 11 residues. Between the trimmed V and J ends, which lost 7 bases and 6 bases, there was a span of 9 bases.

V and J are TRBV19 and TRBJ1-5; 7 bases line up with TRBD1. Germline V gene sequence: CDR1 LNHDA, CDR2 SQIVND (reference sequence). CDR3 length equals 13 residues. V lost 5 bases, J lost 8 bases, and 6 bases stayed unmatched. CDR3 nucleotide sequence: TGTGCCAGTAGTGTCGACAGGGATGAGCCCCAGCATTTT. This codes for CASSVDRDEPQHF.

The chain joins TRBV14 to TRBJ1-1; 8 bases are a match to TRBD1. Germline CDR1 and CDR2: SGHDN and FVKESK. Trimming took 4 bases from V and 10 from J; bases not matched to a gene: 8. The CDR3 runs 13 residues. CDR3 amino acids: CASSPAGGSRAFF. As DNA, the CDR3 is TGTGCCAGCAGCCCTGCAGGGGGCTCGAGAGCTTTCTTT. The whole variable domain, remainder taken from reference TRBV14 and TRBJ1-1, is EAGVTQFPSHSVIEKGQTVTLRCDPISGHDNLYWYRRVMGKEIKFLLHFVKESKQDESGMPNNRFLAERTGGTYSTLKVQPAELEDSGVYFCASSPAGGSRAFFGQGTRLTVV.

The V call is TRBV9, the J call TRBJ2-3; 13 bases line up with TRBD2. CDR3 length: 17 residues. Germline loops: CDR1 SGDLS, CDR2 YYNGEE. V was pared by 4 bases and J by 4 bases, with 9 bases of the junction left unmatched. For the CDR3, the DNA is TGTGCCAGCAGCCAATACGGGACTAGCGGGAAGGCAGATACGCAGTATTTT. It is translated as CASSQYGTSGKADTQYF.

This clone was seen a single time. V and J are TRBV24-1 and TRBJ2-1; 13 nucleotides line up with TRBD2. The germline gives CDR1 KGHDR, CDR2 SFDVKD. The CDR3 is 14 amino acids. Trimming took 5 bases from V and 9 from J; bases not matched to a gene: 3. The CDR3 region is CATSAGLAGSEQFF. DNA for the CDR3: TGTGCCACCAGTGCGGGACTAGCGGGATCTGAGCAGTTCTTC.

This chain links TRBV4-2 with TRBJ1-1; no clear D. Trimming left V 1 base short and J 4 bases short, with 16 bases between. The CDR3 is 16 amino acids. CDR1 LGHNA and CDR2 YNFKEQ come from the germline V gene. The CDR3 DNA follows: TGTGCCAGCAGCCAAGGTGTCGGGGATGAGGGCACTGAAGCTTTCTTT. This translates into CASSQGVGDEGTEAFF.

This clone is a singleton in its sample. The gene calls are TRBV21-1 and TRBJ1-6. TRBV21-1 corresponds to a pseudogene. The CDR3 is 12 amino acids. The CDR3 coding sequence is TGTGCCAGCTTCTACCGGGATTCACCCCTCCACTTT. Translation gives CASFYRDSPLHF.

The J gene is TRBJ2-1, the V gene TRBV5-1, with 10 positions matching TRBD2. The CDR3 covers 15 residues. CDR1 and CDR2 from the germline V gene are SGHRS and YFSETQ. V lost 1 base to trimming and J lost 8 bases; unmatched junction nucleotides: 6. The DNA for the CDR3 is TGCGCCAGCAGCTTGTCTAGCGGGAGTCGCGATGAGCAGTTCTTC. This sequence encodes CASSLSSGSRDEQFF.

The chain carries TRBV12-3 or TRBV12-4 and TRBJ1-1; 7 bases fit TRBD1. The CDR3 runs 13 residues. J lost 8 bases, V lost 3 bases, and 6 bases had no gene match. The CDR3 nucleotides read TGTGCCAGCAGTTTGTCCGGGACAGAAGAAGCTTTCTTT. Translation: CASSLSGTEEAFF.

The genes are TRBV21-1 and TRBJ1-5; TRBD1 is the table's D call and was not checked against the DNA. TRBV21-1 is a recognized pseudogene. The CDR3 consists of 14 residues. The CDR3 nucleotides read TGTGCCAGCACATTAGGACAGGGAGATCAGCCCCAGCATTTT. It specifies CASTLGQGDQPQHF.